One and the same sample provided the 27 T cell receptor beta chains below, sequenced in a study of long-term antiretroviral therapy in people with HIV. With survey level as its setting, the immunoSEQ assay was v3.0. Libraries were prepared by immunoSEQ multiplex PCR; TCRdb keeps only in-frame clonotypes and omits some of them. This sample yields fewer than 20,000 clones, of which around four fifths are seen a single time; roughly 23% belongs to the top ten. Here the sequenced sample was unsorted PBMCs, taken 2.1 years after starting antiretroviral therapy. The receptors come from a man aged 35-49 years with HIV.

The CDR3 region has the DNA TGTGCCAGCAGTGAACGGCCTTCCTACGAGCAGTACTTC. This encodes CASSERPSYEQYF. The chain couples TRBV6-1 to TRBJ2-7; D ambiguous. The V end lost 2 bases, the J end lost 1 base, and 6 bases lay between the germline ends. The CDR3 is 13 residues long. CDR1 and CDR2 (germline): MNHNS, SASEGT.

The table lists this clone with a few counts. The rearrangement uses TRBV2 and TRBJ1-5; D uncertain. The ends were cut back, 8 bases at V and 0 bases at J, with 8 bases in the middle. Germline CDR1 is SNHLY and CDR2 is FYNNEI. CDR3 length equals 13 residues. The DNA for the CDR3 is TGTGCCAGCGAGGACGATAGCAATCAGCCCCAGCATTTT. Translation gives CASEDDSNQPQHF.

Here the CDR3 reads CAWGQANTEAFF. CDR3 DNA: TGTGCCTGGGGACAGGCGAACACTGAAGCTTTCTTT. The chain employs TRBV30 and TRBJ1-1; 7 bases agree with TRBD1. V gave up 5 bases and J gave up 1 base; unmatched junction bases: 1. Germline loops: CDR1 GTSNPN, CDR2 SVGIG (reference sequence). There are 12 residues in the CDR3. Full variable domain (rest looked up from reference TRBV30 and TRBJ1-1): SQTIHQWPATLVQPVGSPLSLECTVEGTSNPNLYWYRQAAGRGLQLLFYSVGIGQISSEVPQNLSASRPQDRQFILSSKKLLLSDSGFYLCAWGQANTEAFFGQGTRLTVV.

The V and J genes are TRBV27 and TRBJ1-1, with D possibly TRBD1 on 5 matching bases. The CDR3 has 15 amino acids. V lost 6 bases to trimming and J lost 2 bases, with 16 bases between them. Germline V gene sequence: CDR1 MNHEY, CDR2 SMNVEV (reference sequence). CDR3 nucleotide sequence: TGTGCCAGCAGAAAGGGGAAAGGAAGAAACACTGAAGCTTTCTTT. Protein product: CASRKGKGRNTEAFF.

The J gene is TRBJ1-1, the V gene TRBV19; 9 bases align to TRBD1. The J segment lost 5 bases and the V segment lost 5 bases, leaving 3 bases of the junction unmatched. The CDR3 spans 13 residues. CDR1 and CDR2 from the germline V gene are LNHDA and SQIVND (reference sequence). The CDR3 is CASSLGTGTEAFF. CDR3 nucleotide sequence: TGTGCCAGTAGTCTAGGGACAGGGACTGAAGCTTTCTTT.

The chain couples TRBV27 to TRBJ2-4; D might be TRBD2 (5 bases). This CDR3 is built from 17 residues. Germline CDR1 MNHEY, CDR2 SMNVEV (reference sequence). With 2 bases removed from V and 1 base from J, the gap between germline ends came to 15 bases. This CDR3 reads CASSLKSGLAAKNIQYF. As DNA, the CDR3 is TGTGCCAGCAGTTTAAAGTCTGGCCTAGCTGCCAAAAACATTCAGTACTTC.

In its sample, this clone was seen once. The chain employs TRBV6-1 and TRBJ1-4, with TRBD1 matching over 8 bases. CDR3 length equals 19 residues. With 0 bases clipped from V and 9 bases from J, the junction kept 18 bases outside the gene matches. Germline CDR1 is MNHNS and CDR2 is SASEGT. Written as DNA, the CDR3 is TGTGCCAGCAGTGAAGCCTTCTTCGTGGGGAGTCAGGGGGCGAAAAAACTGTTTTTT. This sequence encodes CASSEAFFVGSQGAKKLFF.

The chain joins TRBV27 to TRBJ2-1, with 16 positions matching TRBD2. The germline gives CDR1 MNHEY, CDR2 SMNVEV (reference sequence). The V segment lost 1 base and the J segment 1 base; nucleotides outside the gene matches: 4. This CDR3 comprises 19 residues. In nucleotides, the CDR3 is TGTGCCAGCAGTTTATTTGGGACTAGCGGGGGGGCATCCTACAATGAGCAGTTCTTC. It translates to CASSLFGTSGGASYNEQFF.

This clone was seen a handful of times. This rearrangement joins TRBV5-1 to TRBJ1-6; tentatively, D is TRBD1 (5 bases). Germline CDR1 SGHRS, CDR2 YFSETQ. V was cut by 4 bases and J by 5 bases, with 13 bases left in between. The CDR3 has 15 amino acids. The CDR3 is CASSVRDQNNSPLHF. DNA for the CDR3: TGCGCCAGCAGCGTTCGGGACCAGAATAATTCACCCCTCCACTTT. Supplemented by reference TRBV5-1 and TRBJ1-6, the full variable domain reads KAGVTQTPRYLIKTRGQQVTLSCSPISGHRSVSWYQQTPGQGLQFLFEYFSETQRNKGNFPGRFSGRQFSNSRSEMNVSTLELGDSALYLCASSVRDQNNSPLHFGNGTRLTVT.

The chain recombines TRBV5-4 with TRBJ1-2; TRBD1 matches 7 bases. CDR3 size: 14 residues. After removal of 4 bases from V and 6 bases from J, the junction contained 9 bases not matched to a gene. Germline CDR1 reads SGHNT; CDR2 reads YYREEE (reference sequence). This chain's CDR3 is CASSLSGQGDGYTF. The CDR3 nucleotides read TGTGCCAGCAGCCTCTCGGGGCAGGGGGATGGCTACACCTTC.

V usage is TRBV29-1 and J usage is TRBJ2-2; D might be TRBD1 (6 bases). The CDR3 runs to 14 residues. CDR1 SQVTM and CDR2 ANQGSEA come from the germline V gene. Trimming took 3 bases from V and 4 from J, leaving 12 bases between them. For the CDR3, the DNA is TGCAGCGTTGATGGGGGCGCGGGCACCGGGGAGCTGTTTTTT. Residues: CSVDGGAGTGELFF.

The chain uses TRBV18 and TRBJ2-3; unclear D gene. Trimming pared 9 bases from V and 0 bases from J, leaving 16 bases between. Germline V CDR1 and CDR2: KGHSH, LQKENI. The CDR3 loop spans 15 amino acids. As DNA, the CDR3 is TGTGCCAGTACATTCACGGCTACGAGCACAGATACGCAGTATTTT. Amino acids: CASTFTATSTDTQYF.

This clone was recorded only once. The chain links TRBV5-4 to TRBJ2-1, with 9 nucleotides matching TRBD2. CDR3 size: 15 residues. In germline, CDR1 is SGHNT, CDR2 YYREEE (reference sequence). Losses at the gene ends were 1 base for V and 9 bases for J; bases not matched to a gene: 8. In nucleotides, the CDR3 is TGTGCCAGCAGCTTGAGTAGTAGCGGGGGAGGTGAGCAGTTCTTC. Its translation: CASSLSSSGGGEQFF.

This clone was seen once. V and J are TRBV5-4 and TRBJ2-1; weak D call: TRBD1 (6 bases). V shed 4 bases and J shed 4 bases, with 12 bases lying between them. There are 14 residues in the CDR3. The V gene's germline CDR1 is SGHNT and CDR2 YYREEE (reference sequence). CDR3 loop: CASSPRDTYNEQFF. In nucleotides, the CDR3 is TGTGCCAGCAGCCCCCGGGACACATACAATGAGCAGTTCTTC.

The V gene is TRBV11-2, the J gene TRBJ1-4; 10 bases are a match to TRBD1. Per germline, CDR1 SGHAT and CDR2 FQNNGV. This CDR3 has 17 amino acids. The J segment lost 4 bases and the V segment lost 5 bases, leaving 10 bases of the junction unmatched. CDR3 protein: CASSPPPGQGFNEKLFF. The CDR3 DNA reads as TGTGCCAGCAGCCCCCCCCCGGGACAGGGGTTTAATGAAAAACTGTTTTTT.

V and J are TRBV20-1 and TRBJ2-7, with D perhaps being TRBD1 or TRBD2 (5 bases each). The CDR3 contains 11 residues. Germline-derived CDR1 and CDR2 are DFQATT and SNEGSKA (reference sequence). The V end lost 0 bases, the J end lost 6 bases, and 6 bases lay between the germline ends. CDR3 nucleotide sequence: TGCAGTGCTAGAGAAGGGACCGAGCAGTACTTC. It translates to CSAREGTEQYF.

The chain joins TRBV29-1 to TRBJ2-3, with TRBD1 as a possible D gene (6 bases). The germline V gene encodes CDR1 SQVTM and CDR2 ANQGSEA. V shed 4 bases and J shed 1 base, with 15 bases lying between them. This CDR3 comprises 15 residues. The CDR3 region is CSVAGASLRTDTQYF. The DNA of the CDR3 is TGCAGCGTTGCAGGGGCCTCACTCCGCACAGATACGCAGTATTTT.

The CDR3 bases are TGTGCCAGCAGTTTAAAGTGGAGCTACGAGCAGTACTTC. Residues: CASSLKWSYEQYF. The genes are TRBV27 and TRBJ2-7, with no clear D. The V gene's germline CDR1 is MNHEY and CDR2 SMNVEV (reference sequence). Trimming removed 2 bases at V and 3 bases at J, with 8 bases between. The CDR3 consists of 13 residues.

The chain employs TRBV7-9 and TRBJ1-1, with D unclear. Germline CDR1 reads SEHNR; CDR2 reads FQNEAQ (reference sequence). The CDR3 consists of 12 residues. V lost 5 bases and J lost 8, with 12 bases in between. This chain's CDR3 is CASSQEGGEAFF. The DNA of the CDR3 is TGTGCCAGCAGCCAGGAGGGCGGGGAAGCTTTCTTT.

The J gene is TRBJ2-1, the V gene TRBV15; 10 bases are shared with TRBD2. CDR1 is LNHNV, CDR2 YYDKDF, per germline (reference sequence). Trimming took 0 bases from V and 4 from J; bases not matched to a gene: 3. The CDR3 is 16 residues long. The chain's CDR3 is CATSRESSGGYNEQFF. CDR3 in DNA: TGTGCCACCAGCAGAGAGTCTAGCGGGGGTTACAATGAGCAGTTCTTC.

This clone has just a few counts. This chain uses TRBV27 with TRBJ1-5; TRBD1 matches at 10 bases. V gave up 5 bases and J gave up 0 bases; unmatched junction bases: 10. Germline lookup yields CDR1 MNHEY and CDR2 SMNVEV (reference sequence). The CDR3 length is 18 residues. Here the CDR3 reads CASSPRDRGLDSNQPQHF. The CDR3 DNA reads TGTGCCAGCAGTCCCCGGGACAGGGGCCTCGATAGCAATCAGCCCCAGCATTTT.

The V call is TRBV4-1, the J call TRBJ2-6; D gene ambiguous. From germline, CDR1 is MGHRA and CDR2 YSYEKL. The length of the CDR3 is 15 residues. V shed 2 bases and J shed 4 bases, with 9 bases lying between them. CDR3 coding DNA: TGCGCCAGCAGCCAAACCTTCACAGGGGCCAACGTCCTGACTTTC. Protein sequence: CASSQTFTGANVLTF.

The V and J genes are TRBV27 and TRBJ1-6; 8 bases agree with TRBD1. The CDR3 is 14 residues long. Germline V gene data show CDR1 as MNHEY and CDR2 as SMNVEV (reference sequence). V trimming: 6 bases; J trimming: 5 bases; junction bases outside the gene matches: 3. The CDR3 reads CASSYRGDNSPLHF. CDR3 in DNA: TGTGCCAGCAGCTACAGGGGGGATAATTCACCCCTCCACTTT.

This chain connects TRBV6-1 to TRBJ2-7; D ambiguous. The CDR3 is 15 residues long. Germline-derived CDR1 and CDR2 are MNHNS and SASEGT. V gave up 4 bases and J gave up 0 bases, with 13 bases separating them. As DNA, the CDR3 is TGTGCCAGCAGTGGGCACGGTGGCCGCTCCTACGAGCAGTACTTC. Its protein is CASSGHGGRSYEQYF.

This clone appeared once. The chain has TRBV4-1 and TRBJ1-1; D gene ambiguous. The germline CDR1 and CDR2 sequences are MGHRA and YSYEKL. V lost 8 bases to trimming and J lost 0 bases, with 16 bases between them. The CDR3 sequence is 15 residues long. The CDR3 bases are TGCGCCAGCTCAATCCCCAGGTTCTTGAACACTGAAGCTTTCTTT. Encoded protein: CASSIPRFLNTEAFF.

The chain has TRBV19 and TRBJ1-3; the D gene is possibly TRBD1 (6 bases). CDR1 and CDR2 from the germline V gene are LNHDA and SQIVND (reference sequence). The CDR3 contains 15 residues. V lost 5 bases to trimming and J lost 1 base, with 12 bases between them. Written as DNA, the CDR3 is TGTGCCAGTAGTCCTTTGGGGGCATCTGGAAACACCATATATTTT. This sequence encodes CASSPLGASGNTIYF.

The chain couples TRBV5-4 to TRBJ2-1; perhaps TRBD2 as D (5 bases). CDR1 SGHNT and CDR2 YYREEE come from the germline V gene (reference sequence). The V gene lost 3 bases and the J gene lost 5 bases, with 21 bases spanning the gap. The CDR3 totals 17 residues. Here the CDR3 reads CASSSDAGIWADNEQFF. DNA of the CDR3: TGTGCCAGCAGCTCCGACGCCGGGATTTGGGCGGACAATGAGCAGTTCTTC.